One sample yielded the 3 T cell receptor beta chains listed below, sequenced in a study of cytomegalovirus exposure and HLA in healthy donors. The PCR ran on 60 Vbeta and 13 Jbeta primers. Clones were read by immunoSEQ multiplex PCR, and TCRdb kept only the in-frame ones, dropping some. The data show around 200,000 clones, less than 85% seen once. Sample: PBMCs. All receptors come from a boy under 18 in good health and CMV-seronegative.

This chain joins TRBV14 and TRBJ2-1, with D unresolved. CDR1 and CDR2 from the germline V gene are SGHDN and FVKESK. CDR3 length: 16 amino acids. The germline V and J ends were trimmed by 1 base and 5 bases, with 15 bases remaining between them. The DNA of the CDR3 is TGTGCCAGCAGCCAAGTGAGTCCTTACCTAAACAATGAGCAGTTCTTC. It is translated as CASSQVSPYLNNEQFF.

This clone has a handful of counts. This chain links TRBV7-9 with TRBJ2-3; 8 nucleotides match TRBD2. The germline gives CDR1 SEHNR, CDR2 FQNEAQ (reference sequence). Trimming cost V 3 bases and J 3 bases; bases outside gene matches: 8. The CDR3 covers 16 residues. CDR3 sequence reads: CASSLVSGSGTDTQYF. Written as DNA, the CDR3 is TGTGCCAGCAGCTTGGTGAGCGGGAGCGGGACAGATACGCAGTATTTT.

This chain joins TRBV5-4 and TRBJ2-1, with a possible D match to TRBD1 (7 bases). CDR1 is SGHNT, CDR2 YYREEE, per germline (reference sequence). V gave up 4 bases and J gave up 6 bases, with 20 bases separating them. The CDR3 runs 16 residues. CDR3 nucleotide sequence: TGTGCCAGCAGCGACTCGCCGCAGGGGGGACTCAATGAGCAGTTCTTC. It is translated as CASSDSPQGGLNEQFF.